This TCR beta chain was sequenced for a study of healthy donors' naive CD4 and CD8 T cells. V shed 6 bases and J shed 7 bases, with 15 bases lying between them. Per the germline V gene, CDR1 is MDHEN and CDR2 is SYDVKM. This CDR3 spans 13 amino acids. A linear amplification protocol produced the TCR libraries from 500 ng of total RNA. TCRdb re-analysed the reads in MiXCR, keeping a single row per CDR3 protein. The sample carries about 200,000 distinct CDR3 sequences, 65% to 80% recorded once. Naive T cells were sorted: CD4+CD8-CD45RO-CD45RA+ for CD4+, CD8+CD4-CD45RA+CD27bright for CD8+. Material: naive CD4+ and CD8+ T cells sorted from blood, pooled from several donors. This TCR was recovered from a pool of human donors in good health; the sample pools cells from several healthy donors. V usage is TRBV28 and J usage is TRBJ2-5; D ambiguous. The CDR3 coding sequence is TGTGCCAGCAGCCGAGAAAATACGGCGACCCAGTACTTC. Translating it yields CASSRENTATQYF. The full variable domain, rest sourced from reference TRBV28 and TRBJ2-5, is DVKVTQSSRYLVKRTGEKVFLECVQDMDHENMFWYRQDPGLGLRLIYFSYDVKMKEKGDIPEGYSVSREKKERFSLILESASTNQTSMYLCASSRENTATQYFGPGTRLLVL.